These 23 T cell receptor beta chains were all obtained from the same sample, sequenced in a study of blood T cell repertoires in COVID-19 (dated by TCRdb to about 2020). Receptor libraries were prepared by the immunoSEQ multiplex PCR assay. Imported from immuneACCESS, the table was reduced by TCRdb to in-frame sequences with V and J called. These copies leave out some clones; in studies compared against another copy, an unresolved V gene accounts for under half, and the cause of the remainder is not known. This sample is represented by around 100,000 clones; around 86% of them were singletons. Roughly 5% of the sample rests with the top ten. Sample: peripheral blood. The receptor set was obtained from a man aged 55-75 years with COVID-19, enrolled during active disease.

The V and J genes are TRBV10-3 and TRBJ1-4; D remains unclear. V was shortened by 3 bases and J by 0 bases, with 11 bases between the two germline ends. The CDR3 extends over 16 amino acids. CDR1 and CDR2 (germline): ENHRY, SYGVKD. Here the CDR3 reads CAISDQSVTTNEKLFF. The DNA for the CDR3 is TGTGCCATCAGTGACCAATCGGTAACAACTAATGAAAAACTGTTTTTT.

The chain is built from TRBV7-2 and TRBJ2-1; 8 bases agree with TRBD1. The CDR3 contains 14 residues. Germline V gives CDR1 SGHTA, CDR2 FQGNSA. The junction had 6 bases not matched to a gene; V was cut back by 3 bases and J by 8 bases. The CDR3: CASSFGDRRDEQFF. The CDR3 DNA sequence: TGTGCCAGCAGCTTCGGGGACAGGAGGGATGAGCAGTTCTTC.

The chain couples TRBV28 to TRBJ2-7; D is perhaps TRBD2 (6 bases). This CDR3 has 14 residues. Trimming took off 7 bases at V and 5 bases at J, with 18 bases between the two ends. Germline CDR1 reads MDHEN; CDR2 reads SYDVKM. The CDR3 reads CASNLGQGGHEQYF. In nucleotides, the CDR3 is TGTGCCAGCAATCTTGGGCAGGGAGGACACGAGCAGTACTTC.

The chain combines TRBV27 with TRBJ2-1, with D tentatively TRBD2 (6 bases). V lost 5 bases and J 3 bases, leaving 11 bases between the germline ends. The CDR3 runs to 14 residues. In germline, CDR1 is MNHEY, CDR2 SMNVEV (reference sequence). The CDR3 DNA sequence: TGTGCCAGCAGTCTGCGGGACCTCTACAATGAGCAGTTCTTC. It translates to CASSLRDLYNEQFF.

The V call is TRBV27, the J call TRBJ2-3; TRBD2 might be the D (6 bases). V lost 5 bases and J lost 2, with 8 bases in between. Germline CDR1 and CDR2: MNHEY and SMNVEV (reference sequence). The CDR3 extends over 13 amino acids. The CDR3 loop is CASSRDSTDTQYF. CDR3 nucleotide sequence: TGTGCCAGCAGTCGGGACTCCACAGATACGCAGTATTTT.

V gene TRBV7-3 combines with J gene TRBJ1-5; TRBD1 agrees at 7 bases. The CDR3 extends over 14 amino acids. Trimming cost V 5 bases and J 3 bases; bases outside gene matches: 4. CDR1 is SGHTA, CDR2 FQGTGA, per germline. CDR3 region: CASSPDRDNQPQHF. In DNA form, the CDR3 reads TGTGCCAGCAGCCCAGACAGGGACAATCAGCCCCAGCATTTT. Supplemented by reference TRBV7-3 and TRBJ1-5, the full variable domain reads GAGVSQTPSNKVTEKGKYVELRCDPISGHTALYWYRQSLGQGPEFLIYFQGTGAADDSGLPNDRFFAVRPEGSVSTLKIQRTERGDSAVYLCASSPDRDNQPQHFGDGTRLSIL.

The rearrangement uses TRBV19 and TRBJ1-4; D gene uncertain. The CDR3 loop spans 15 amino acids. Trimming removed 2 bases at V and 3 bases at J, with 10 bases between. CDR1 and CDR2 from the germline V gene are LNHDA and SQIVND (reference sequence). CDR3 in DNA: TGTGCCAGTAGTATAAATCCCGGGTCTAATGAAAAACTGTTTTTT. This codes for CASSINPGSNEKLFF.

V and J are TRBV5-1 and TRBJ2-2; 9 bases are a match to TRBD1. Germline V gene sequence: CDR1 SGHRS, CDR2 YFSETQ. The CDR3 has 16 amino acids. V gave up 2 bases and J gave up 3 bases; unmatched junction bases: 5. The CDR3 sequence: CASSLTGGADTGELFF. The DNA for the CDR3 is TGCGCCAGCAGCTTAACAGGGGGCGCGGACACCGGGGAGCTGTTTTTT. Combining the CDR3 with reference TRBV5-1 and TRBJ2-2 gives the whole variable domain KAGVTQTPRYLIKTRGQQVTLSCSPISGHRSVSWYQQTPGQGLQFLFEYFSETQRNKGNFPGRFSGRQFSNSRSEMNVSTLELGDSALYLCASSLTGGADTGELFFGEGSRLTVL.

This clone was detected once. V is TRBV11-2 and J is TRBJ2-7; 8 positions match TRBD1. CDR3 length equals 16 residues. The J segment lost 7 bases and the V segment lost 2 bases, leaving 13 bases of the junction unmatched. Germline V CDR1 and CDR2: SGHAT, FQNNGV. The CDR3 sequence: CASSLNLRTGMREQYF. CDR3 bases: TGTGCCAGCAGCTTAAACCTAAGGACAGGGATGAGAGAGCAGTACTTC. The full variable domain, its missing parts supplied by reference TRBV11-2 and TRBJ2-7, is EAGVAQSPRYKIIEKRQSVAFWCNPISGHATLYWYQQILGQGPKLLIQFQNNGVVDDSQLPKDRFSAERLKGVDSTLKIQPAKLEDSAVYLCASSLNLRTGMREQYFGPGTRLTVT.

CDR3 in amino acids: CASSSRISYEQYF. In DNA, the CDR3 is TGTGCCAGCAGCTCTAGAATCTCCTACGAGCAGTACTTC. The chain recombines TRBV7-8 with TRBJ2-7; D unclear. Trimming left V 4 bases short and J 0 bases short, with 7 bases between. In germline, CDR1 is SGHVS, CDR2 FQNEAQ. The CDR3 runs to 13 residues.

The chain has TRBV11-3 and TRBJ2-7; 9 nucleotides agree with TRBD2. Per the germline V gene, CDR1 is SGHNT and CDR2 is YENEEA. V lost 2 bases, J lost 3 bases, and 8 bases stayed unmatched. The CDR3 length is 16 residues. DNA for the CDR3: TGTGCCAGCAGCTTAACAGCGGGAGGATTACACTACGAGCAGTACTTC. It specifies CASSLTAGGLHYEQYF.

The chain couples TRBV6-5 to TRBJ1-1; 9 bases are shared with TRBD1. CDR3 length: 15 amino acids. V was clipped by 5 bases and J by 1 base; unmatched bases: 5. Germline V gives CDR1 MNHEY, CDR2 SVGAGI. CDR3 in DNA: TGTGCCAGCAGTACAGGGGGCGCCCGGAACACTGAAGCTTTCTTT. This sequence encodes CASSTGGARNTEAFF.

This clone was found a few times. The chain combines TRBV5-1 with TRBJ2-7; weak D call: TRBD2 (5 bases). The CDR3 loop spans 15 amino acids. Germline-derived CDR1 and CDR2 are SGHRS and YFSETQ. The V end was cut by 3 bases, the J end by 4 bases, with 17 bases between. CDR3 in amino acids: CASSSTYARRYEQYF. The DNA for the CDR3 is TGCGCCAGCAGCTCGACGTACGCCAGGAGGTACGAGCAGTACTTC.

V gene TRBV7-3 combines with J gene TRBJ2-7; D is uncertain. Germline-derived CDR1 and CDR2 are SGHTA and FQGTGA. With 4 bases removed from V and 3 bases from J, the gap between germline ends came to 19 bases. CDR3 length: 16 amino acids. CDR3 sequence (DNA): TGTGCCAGCAGCTCCCCACACTCCAACCCAGGCTACGAGCAGTACTTC. Its protein is CASSSPHSNPGYEQYF.

The rearrangement links TRBV5-1 to TRBJ2-5; 9 bases match TRBD2. The trim removed 4 bases at V and 1 base at J, leaving 11 bases unmatched. Germline CDR1 and CDR2: SGHRS and YFSETQ. This CDR3 is built from 17 residues. The CDR3: CASSPGTTSGLQETQYF. The DNA for the CDR3 is TGCGCCAGCAGCCCAGGGACGACTAGCGGCCTCCAAGAGACCCAGTACTTC.

The rearrangement joins TRBV7-9 to TRBJ1-6, with D unclear. V shed 11 bases and J shed 7 bases, with 21 bases lying between them. Germline CDR1 is SEHNR and CDR2 is FQNEAQ (reference sequence). The CDR3 is made up of 15 amino acids. The CDR3 spells CAGGLSSAGNSPLHF. For the CDR3, the DNA is TGTGCCGGCGGACTCAGCTCGGCTGGGAATTCACCCCTCCACTTT.

The J gene is TRBJ1-2, the V gene TRBV30, with D perhaps TRBD1 (5 bases). CDR1 and CDR2 from the germline V gene are GTSNPN and SVGIG (reference sequence). The V and J ends lost 6 bases and 3 bases respectively, with 14 bases between them. This CDR3 has 13 amino acids. The CDR3, as DNA: TGTGCCTGTTTTTTCAGGGATCACTATGGCTACACCTTC. Translated: CACFFRDHYGYTF.

The rearrangement joins TRBV2 to TRBJ2-1; D is unclear. The CDR3 covers 13 residues. Germline V gives CDR1 SNHLY, CDR2 FYNNEI. V was cut by 7 bases and J by 7 bases, with 14 bases left in between. The CDR3 loop is CASIVSRVNEQFF. The CDR3 nucleotides read TGTGCCAGCATAGTAAGTCGCGTGAATGAGCAGTTCTTC.

The CDR3 nucleotides read TGCGCCAGCAGCCAAGACCCAGGACAGGGATTCTCTGGGGCCAACGTCCTGACTTTC. This codes for CASSQDPGQGFSGANVLTF. The chain combines TRBV4-1 with TRBJ2-6, with TRBD1 matching 8 bases. Germline V gene lookup returns CDR1 MGHRA and CDR2 YSYEKL. The CDR3 length is 19 residues. Trimming at V came to 0 bases and at J to 0 bases, leaving 7 bases not matched to a gene.

The chain has TRBV27 and TRBJ1-3; 7 positions agree with TRBD1. This CDR3 is built from 17 residues. CDR1 and CDR2 (germline): MNHEY, SMNVEV (reference sequence). Losses at the gene ends were 6 bases for V and 0 bases for J; bases not matched to a gene: 11. In nucleotides, the CDR3 is TGTGCCAGCAGCCCAACTCCGGACAGGTACTCTGGAAACACCATATATTTT. Amino acid sequence: CASSPTPDRYSGNTIYF.

V gene TRBV5-1 combines with J gene TRBJ2-5; D unresolved. Trimming cost V 0 bases and J 4 bases, with 7 bases left between them. The CDR3 length is 13 residues. Germline-derived CDR1 and CDR2 are SGHRS and YFSETQ. The CDR3 region has the DNA TGCGCCAGCAGCTTGGAAGCACGAGAGACCCAGTACTTC. This encodes CASSLEARETQYF. The variable domain in full, completed from reference TRBV5-1 and TRBJ2-5, reads KAGVTQTPRYLIKTRGQQVTLSCSPISGHRSVSWYQQTPGQGLQFLFEYFSETQRNKGNFPGRFSGRQFSNSRSEMNVSTLELGDSALYLCASSLEARETQYFGPGTRLLVL.

The CDR3 region is CASNRGQQETQYF. The CDR3 DNA sequence: TGCGCCAGCAACCGAGGGCAGCAAGAGACCCAGTACTTC. V usage is TRBV5-1 and J usage is TRBJ2-5, with a possible D match to TRBD2 (5 bases). V was pared by 6 bases and J by 2 bases, with 11 bases between. This CDR3 comprises 13 residues. Germline CDR1 SGHRS, CDR2 YFSETQ.

This chain connects TRBV9 to TRBJ2-2; a possible D gene is TRBD2 (5 bases). This CDR3 is built from 15 residues. Trimming pared 4 bases from V and 1 base from J, leaving 11 bases between. Germline V lookup: CDR1 SGDLS, CDR2 YYNGEE. The CDR3, as DNA: TGTGCCAGCAGCCGGTGGGAGAGGAACACCGGGGAGCTGTTTTTT. Translation: CASSRWERNTGELFF.